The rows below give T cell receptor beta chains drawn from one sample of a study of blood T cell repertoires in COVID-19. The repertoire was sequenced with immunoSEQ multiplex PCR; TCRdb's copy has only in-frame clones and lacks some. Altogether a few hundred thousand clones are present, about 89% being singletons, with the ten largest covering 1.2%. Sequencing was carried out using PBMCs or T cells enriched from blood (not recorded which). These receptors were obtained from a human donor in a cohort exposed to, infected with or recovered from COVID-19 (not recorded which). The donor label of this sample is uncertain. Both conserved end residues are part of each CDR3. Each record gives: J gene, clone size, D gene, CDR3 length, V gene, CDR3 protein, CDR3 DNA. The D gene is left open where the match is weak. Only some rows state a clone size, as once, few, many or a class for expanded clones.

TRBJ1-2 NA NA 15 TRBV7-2 CASSPSGTPLYGYTF TGTGCCAGCAGCCCAAGCGGGACCCCCCTCTATGGCTACACCTTC
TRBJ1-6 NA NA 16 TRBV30 CAWRDFTGLKDSPLHF TGTGCCTGGAGGGACTTCACAGGGTTGAAGGATTCACCCCTCCACTTT
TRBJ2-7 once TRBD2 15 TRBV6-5 CASVLAPGGRYEQYF TGTGCCAGCGTCCTGGCCCCGGGGGGACGCTACGAGCAGTACTTC
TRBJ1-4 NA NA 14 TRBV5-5 CASSPFSTNEKLFF TGTGCCAGCAGTCCCTTTTCAACTAATGAAAAACTGTTTTTT
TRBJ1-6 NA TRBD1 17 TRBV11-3 CASSVLTGAFYNSPLHF TGTGCCAGCAGCGTACTGACAGGGGCCTTTTATAATTCACCCCTCCACTTT
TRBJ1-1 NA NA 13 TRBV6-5 CASSYTDRPEAFF TGTGCCAGCAGTTACACTGACAGACCTGAAGCTTTCTTT
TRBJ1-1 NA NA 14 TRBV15 CATSRGQDDTEAFF TGTGCCACCAGCAGAGGACAGGACGACACTGAAGCTTTCTTT
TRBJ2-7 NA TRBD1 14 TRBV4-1 CASSQVTGGGEQYF TGCGCCAGCAGCCAAGTCACAGGGGGCGGGGAGCAGTACTTC
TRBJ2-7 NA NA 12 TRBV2 CATRSRGWEQYF TGTGCCACCCGGAGTAGGGGTTGGGAGCAGTACTTC
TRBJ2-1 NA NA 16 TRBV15 CATSRELPGFSNEQFF TGTGCCACCAGCAGAGAGCTACCCGGTTTCTCGAATGAGCAGTTCTTC
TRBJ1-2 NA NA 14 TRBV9 CASTSGRGNYGYTF TGTGCCAGCACCTCAGGGCGGGGTAACTATGGCTACACCTTC
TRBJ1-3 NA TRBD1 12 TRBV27 CASRQGLGTIYF TGTGCCAGTCGACAGGGGTTGGGCACCATATATTTT
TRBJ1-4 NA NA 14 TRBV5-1 CASSSDRYHEKLFF TGCGCCAGCAGCTCCGACAGATACCATGAAAAACTGTTTTTT
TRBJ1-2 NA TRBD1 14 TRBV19 CASSTQTGTYGYTF TGTGCCAGTAGTACCCAGACAGGGACCTATGGCTACACCTTC
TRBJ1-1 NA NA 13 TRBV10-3 CAIKNRANTEAFF TGTGCCATCAAAAACAGGGCGAACACTGAAGCTTTCTTT
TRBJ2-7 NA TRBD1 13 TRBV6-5 CASSYSQGLEQYF TGTGCCAGCAGTTACTCACAGGGGTTGGAGCAGTACTTC
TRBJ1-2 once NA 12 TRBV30 CAWRGSGSGYTF TGTGCCTGGAGGGGGTCAGGGTCCGGCTACACCTTC
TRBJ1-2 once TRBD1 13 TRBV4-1 CASRPTGDYGYTF TGCGCCAGCAGGCCGACAGGGGACTATGGCTACACCTTC
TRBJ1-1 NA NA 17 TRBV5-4 CASSLALAGDLNTEAFF TGTGCCAGCAGCTTGGCCCTGGCAGGGGACCTGAACACTGAAGCTTTCTTT
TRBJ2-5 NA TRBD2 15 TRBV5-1 CASSFSRGVQETQYF TGCGCCAGCAGCTTTTCTCGGGGGGTCCAAGAGACCCAGTACTTC
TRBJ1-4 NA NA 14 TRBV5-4 CASSLFQNNEKLFF TGTGCCAGCAGCTTATTTCAGAACAATGAAAAACTGTTTTTT
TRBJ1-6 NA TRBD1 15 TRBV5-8 CASSFRTGQNSPLHF TGTGCCAGCAGCTTCCGGACAGGGCAGAATTCACCCCTCCACTTT